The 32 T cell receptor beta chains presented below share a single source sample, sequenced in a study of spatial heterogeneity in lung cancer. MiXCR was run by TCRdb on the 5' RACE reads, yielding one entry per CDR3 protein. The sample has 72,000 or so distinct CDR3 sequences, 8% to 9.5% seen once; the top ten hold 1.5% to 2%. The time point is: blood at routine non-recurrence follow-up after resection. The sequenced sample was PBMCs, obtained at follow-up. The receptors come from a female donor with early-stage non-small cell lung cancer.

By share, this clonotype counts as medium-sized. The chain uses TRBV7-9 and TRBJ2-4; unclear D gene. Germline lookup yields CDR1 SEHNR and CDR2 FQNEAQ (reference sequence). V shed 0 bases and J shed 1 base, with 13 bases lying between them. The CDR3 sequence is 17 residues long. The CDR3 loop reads CASSLARSEQAKNIQYF. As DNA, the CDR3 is TGTGCCAGCAGCTTAGCGCGATCCGAACAGGCCAAAAACATTCAGTACTTC.

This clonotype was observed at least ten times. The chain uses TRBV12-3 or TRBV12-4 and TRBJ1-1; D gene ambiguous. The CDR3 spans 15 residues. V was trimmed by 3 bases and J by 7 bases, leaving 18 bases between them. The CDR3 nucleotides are TGTGCCAGCAGTTTCGATCCGGCAGCATCTTATGAAGCTTTCTTT. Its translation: CASSFDPAASYEAFF.

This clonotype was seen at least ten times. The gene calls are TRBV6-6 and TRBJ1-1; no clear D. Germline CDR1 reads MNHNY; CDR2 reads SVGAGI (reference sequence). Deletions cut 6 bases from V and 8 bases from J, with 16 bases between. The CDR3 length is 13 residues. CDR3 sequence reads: CASSPIQDGEAFF. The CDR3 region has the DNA TGTGCCAGCAGCCCCATACAAGACGGAGAAGCTTTCTTT.

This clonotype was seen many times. This chain's CDR3 is CSVGGGVEQFF. The CDR3 region has the DNA TGCAGCGTTGGAGGTGGGGTTGAGCAGTTCTTC. The chain has TRBV29-1 and TRBJ2-1; no clear D gene. Trimming removed 4 bases at V and 9 bases at J, with 10 bases between. The V gene's germline CDR1 is SQVTM and CDR2 ANQGSEA. CDR3 length: 11 residues.

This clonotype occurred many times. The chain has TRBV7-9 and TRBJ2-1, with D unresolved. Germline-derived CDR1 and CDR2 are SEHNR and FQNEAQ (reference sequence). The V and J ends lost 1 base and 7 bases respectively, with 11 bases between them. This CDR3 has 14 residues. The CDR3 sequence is CASSLDVRKNEQFF. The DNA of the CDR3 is TGTGCCAGCAGCTTAGATGTCCGAAAAAATGAGCAGTTCTTC.

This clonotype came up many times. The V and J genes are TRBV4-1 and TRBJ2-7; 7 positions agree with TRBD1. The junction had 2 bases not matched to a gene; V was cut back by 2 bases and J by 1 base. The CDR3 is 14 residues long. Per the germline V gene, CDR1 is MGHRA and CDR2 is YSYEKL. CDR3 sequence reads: CASSQPGQSYEQYF. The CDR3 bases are TGCGCCAGCAGCCAACCGGGACAGTCCTACGAGCAGTACTTC.

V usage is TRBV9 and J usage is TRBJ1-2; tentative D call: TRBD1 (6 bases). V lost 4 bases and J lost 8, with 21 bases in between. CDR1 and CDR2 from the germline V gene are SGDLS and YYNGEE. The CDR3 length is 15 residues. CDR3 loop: CASSLREQGLLGYTF. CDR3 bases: TGTGCCAGCAGCCTTAGGGAACAGGGTCTTTTAGGCTACACCTTC.

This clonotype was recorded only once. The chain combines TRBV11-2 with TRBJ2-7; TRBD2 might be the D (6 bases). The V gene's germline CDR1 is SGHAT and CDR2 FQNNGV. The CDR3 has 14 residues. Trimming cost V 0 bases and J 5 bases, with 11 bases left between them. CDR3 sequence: CASSLDRGNNEQYF. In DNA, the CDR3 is TGTGCCAGCAGCTTAGATCGCGGGAATAACGAGCAGTACTTC.

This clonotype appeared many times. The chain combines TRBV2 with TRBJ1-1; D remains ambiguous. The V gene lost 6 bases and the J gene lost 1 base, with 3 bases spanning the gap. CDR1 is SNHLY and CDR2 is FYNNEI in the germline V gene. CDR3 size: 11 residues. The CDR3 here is CASSENTEAFF. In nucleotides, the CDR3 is TGTGCCAGCAGCGAGAACACTGAAGCTTTCTTT.

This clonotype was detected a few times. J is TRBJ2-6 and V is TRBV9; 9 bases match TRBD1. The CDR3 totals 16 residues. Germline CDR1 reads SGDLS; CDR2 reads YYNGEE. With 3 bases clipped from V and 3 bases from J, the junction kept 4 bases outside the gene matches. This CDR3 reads CASSGDRVNGANVLTF. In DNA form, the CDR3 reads TGTGCCAGCAGCGGGGACAGGGTAAATGGGGCCAACGTCCTGACTTTC.

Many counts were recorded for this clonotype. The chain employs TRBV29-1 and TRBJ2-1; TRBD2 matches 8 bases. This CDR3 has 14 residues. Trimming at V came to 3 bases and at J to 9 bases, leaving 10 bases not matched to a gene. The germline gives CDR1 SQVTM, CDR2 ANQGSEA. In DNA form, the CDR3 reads TGCAGCGTTGAGGGAGCGGGAGAGGTTGGTGAGCAGTTCTTC. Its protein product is CSVEGAGEVGEQFF.

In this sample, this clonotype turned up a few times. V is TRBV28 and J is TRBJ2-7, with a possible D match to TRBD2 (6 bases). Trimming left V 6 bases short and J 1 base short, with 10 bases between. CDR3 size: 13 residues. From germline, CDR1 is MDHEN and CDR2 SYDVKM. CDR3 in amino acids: CASSHGRSYEQYF. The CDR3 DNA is TGTGCCAGCAGCCATGGGAGGTCCTACGAGCAGTACTTC.

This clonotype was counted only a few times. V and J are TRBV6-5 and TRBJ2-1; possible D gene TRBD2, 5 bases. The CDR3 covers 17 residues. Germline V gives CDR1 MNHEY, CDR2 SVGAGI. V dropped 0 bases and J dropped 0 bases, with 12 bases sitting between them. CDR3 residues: CASSYSIAAVSYNEQFF. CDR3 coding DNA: TGTGCCAGCAGTTACTCGATCGCAGCGGTCTCCTACAATGAGCAGTTCTTC.

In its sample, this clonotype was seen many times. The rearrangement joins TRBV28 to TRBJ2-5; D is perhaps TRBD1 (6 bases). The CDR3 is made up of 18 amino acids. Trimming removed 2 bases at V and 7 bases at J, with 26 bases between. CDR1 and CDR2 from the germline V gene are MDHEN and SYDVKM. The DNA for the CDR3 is TGTGCCAGCAGTTTACCCACTTTCCCCACAGGGCCCACGGGGACCCAGTACTTC. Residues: CASSLPTFPTGPTGTQYF.

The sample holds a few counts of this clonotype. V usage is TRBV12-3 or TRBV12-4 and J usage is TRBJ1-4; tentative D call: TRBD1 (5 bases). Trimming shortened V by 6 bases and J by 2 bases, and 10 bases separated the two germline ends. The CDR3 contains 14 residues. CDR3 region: CASSSRVTNEKLFF. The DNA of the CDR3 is TGTGCCAGCAGCTCCAGGGTTACTAATGAAAAACTGTTTTTT.

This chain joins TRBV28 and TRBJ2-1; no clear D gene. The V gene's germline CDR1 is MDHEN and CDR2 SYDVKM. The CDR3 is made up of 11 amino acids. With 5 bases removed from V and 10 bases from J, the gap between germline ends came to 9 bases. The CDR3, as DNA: TGTGCCAGCAGTCCTCGAAGGGAGCAGTTCTTC. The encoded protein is CASSPRREQFF.

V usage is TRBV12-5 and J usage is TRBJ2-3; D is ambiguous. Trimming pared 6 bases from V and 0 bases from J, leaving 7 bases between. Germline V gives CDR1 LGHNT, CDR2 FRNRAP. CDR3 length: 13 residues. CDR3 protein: CASGATSTDTQYF. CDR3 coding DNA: TGTGCTAGTGGAGCTACTAGCACAGATACGCAGTATTTT.

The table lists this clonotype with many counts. CDR3 protein: CATSDTRQGSDTQYF. The CDR3 bases are TGTGCCACCAGTGATACCAGACAGGGGTCCGATACGCAGTATTTT. This chain joins TRBV24-1 and TRBJ2-3, with 8 bases aligning to TRBD1. Unmatched junction bases numbered 7, after V lost 3 bases and J lost 6 bases. This CDR3 spans 15 amino acids. The germline gives CDR1 KGHDR, CDR2 SFDVKD.

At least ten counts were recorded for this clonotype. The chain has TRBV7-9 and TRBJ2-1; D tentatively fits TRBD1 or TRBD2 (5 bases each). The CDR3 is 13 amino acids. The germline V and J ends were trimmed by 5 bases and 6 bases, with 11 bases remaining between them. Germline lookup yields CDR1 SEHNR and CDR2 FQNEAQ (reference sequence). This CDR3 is CASSLGTFNEQFF. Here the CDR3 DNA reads TGTGCCAGCAGCCTCGGGACCTTCAATGAGCAGTTCTTC.

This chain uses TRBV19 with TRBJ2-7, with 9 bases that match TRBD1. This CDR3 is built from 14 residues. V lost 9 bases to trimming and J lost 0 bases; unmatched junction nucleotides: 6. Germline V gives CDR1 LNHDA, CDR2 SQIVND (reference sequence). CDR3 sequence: CASRPGQGSYEQYF. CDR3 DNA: TGTGCCAGCCGACCGGGACAGGGCTCCTACGAGCAGTACTTC.

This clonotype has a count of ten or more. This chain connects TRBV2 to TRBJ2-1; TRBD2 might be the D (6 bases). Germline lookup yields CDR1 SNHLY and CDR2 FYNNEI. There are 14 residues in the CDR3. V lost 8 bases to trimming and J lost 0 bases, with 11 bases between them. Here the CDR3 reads CASHPGSSYNEQFF. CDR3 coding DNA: TGTGCCAGCCATCCCGGGAGCTCCTACAATGAGCAGTTCTTC.

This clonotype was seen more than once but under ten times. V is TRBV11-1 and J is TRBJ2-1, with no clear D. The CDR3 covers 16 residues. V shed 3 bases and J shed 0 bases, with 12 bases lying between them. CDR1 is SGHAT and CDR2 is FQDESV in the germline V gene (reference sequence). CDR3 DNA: TGTGCCAGCAGCTTCAGGCTCCTTAGCTCCTACAATGAGCAGTTCTTC. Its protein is CASSFRLLSSYNEQFF.

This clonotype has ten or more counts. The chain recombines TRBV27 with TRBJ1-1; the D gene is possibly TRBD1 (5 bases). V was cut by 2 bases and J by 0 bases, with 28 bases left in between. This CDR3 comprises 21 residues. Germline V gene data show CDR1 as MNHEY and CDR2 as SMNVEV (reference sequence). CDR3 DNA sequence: TGTGCCAGCAGTTTAATGACCCCTCGAGGTATGCAGGGCGCCATGAACACTGAAGCTTTCTTT. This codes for CASSLMTPRGMQGAMNTEAFF.

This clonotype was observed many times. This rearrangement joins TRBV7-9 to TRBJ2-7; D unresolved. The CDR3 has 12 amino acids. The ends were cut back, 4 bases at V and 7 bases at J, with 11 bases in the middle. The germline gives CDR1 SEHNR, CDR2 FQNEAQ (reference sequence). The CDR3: CASSSATEEQYF. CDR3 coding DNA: TGTGCCAGCAGCTCGGCAACAGAGGAGCAGTACTTC.

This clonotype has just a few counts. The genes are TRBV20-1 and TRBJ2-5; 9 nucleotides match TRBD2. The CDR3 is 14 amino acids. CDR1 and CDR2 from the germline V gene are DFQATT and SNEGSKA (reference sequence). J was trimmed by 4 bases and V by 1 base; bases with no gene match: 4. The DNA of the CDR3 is TGCAGTGCTAGAGCTAGCGGGATTCGAGAGACCCAGTACTTC. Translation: CSARASGIRETQYF.

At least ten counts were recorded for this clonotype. CDR3 DNA sequence: TGTGCCAGCAGCCAAAATCTAGACGGGTACGAGCAGTACTTC. Protein product: CASSQNLDGYEQYF. The rearrangement links TRBV14 to TRBJ2-7; D is undetermined. V was trimmed by 2 bases and J by 4 bases, leaving 12 bases between them. Germline V gene lookup returns CDR1 SGHDN and CDR2 FVKESK. The CDR3 runs 14 residues.

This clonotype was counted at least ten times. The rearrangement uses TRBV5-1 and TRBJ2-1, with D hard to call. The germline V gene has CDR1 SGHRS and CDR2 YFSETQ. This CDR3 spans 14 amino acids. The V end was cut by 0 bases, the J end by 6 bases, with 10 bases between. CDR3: CASSLGLVPNEQFF. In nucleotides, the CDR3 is TGCGCCAGCAGCTTGGGACTGGTCCCCAATGAGCAGTTCTTC.

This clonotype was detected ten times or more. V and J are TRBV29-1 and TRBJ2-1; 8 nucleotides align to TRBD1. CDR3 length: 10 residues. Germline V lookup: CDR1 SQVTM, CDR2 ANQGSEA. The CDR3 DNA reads TGCAGTACAGGGGGAAATGAGCAGTTCTTC. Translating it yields CSTGGNEQFF.

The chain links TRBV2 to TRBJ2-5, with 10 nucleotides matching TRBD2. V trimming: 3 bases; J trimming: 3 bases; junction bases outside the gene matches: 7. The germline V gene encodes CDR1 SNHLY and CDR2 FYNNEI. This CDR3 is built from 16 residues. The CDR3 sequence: CASSDPGLAGEETQYF. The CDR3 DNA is TGTGCCAGCAGTGATCCTGGCCTAGCGGGAGAAGAGACCCAGTACTTC.

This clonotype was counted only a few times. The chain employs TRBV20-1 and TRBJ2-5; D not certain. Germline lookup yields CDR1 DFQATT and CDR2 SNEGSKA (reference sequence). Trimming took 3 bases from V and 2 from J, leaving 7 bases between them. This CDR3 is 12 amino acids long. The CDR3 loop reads CSASLAQETQYF. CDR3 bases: TGCAGTGCTAGTTTAGCTCAAGAGACCCAGTACTTC.

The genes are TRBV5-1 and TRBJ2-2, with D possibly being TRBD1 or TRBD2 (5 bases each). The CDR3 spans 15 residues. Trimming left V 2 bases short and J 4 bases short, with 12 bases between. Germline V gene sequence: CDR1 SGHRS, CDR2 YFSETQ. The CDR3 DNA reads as TGCGCCAGCAGCTTTGGGGGACCCGGCACCGGGGAGCTGTTTTTT. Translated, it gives CASSFGGPGTGELFF.

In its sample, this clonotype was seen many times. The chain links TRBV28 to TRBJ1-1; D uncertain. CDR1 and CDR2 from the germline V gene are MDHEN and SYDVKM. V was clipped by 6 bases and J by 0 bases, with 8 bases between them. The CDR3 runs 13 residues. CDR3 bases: TGTGCCAGCAGAACACAAGTGAACACTGAAGCTTTCTTT. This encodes CASRTQVNTEAFF.